Here is one T cell receptor (beta chain) with its context. Antigen: not known. The entry originates in a study of T cell responses to AZD1222 COVID-19 vaccine. Broader study findings: Seropositive at baseline were only a handful of AZD1222 recipients.

V was trimmed by 2 bases and J by 8 bases, leaving 21 bases between them. The germline V gene encodes CDR1 SNHLY and CDR2 FYNNEI. The CDR3 has 16 amino acids. Produced via immunoSEQ multiplex PCR; TCRdb's table is partial and in-frame only. The table lists some 150,000 clones, around nine tenths of them singletons. The material was peripheral blood, obtained on day 0 of AZD1222 vaccination. The TCR sequence derives from an adult in good health. The V and J genes are TRBV2 and TRBJ1-2; D is perhaps TRBD1 (6 bases). The CDR3: CASSESLGHFSAGYTF. The CDR3 DNA reads TGTGCCAGCAGTGAATCCCTGGGACACTTCTCTGCCGGCTACACCTTC.